The 10 T cell receptor beta chains presented below share a single source sample, sequenced in a study of cytomegalovirus exposure and HLA in healthy donors. The PCR had 60 Vbeta and 13 Jbeta primers. Assay: immunoSEQ multiplex PCR; the TCRdb copy retains only in-frame clones and omits some. The sample yields over 95,000 clones, 60% to 80% seen once. The sample taken for sequencing was PBMCs. All receptors derive from a human donor in good health.

The CDR3 region has the DNA TGTGCCAGCCGGAGCAGGGAAGGCTACACCTTC. This codes for CASRSREGYTF. J is TRBJ1-2 and V is TRBV27; D may be TRBD1 (5 bases). Germline V gene data show CDR1 as MNHEY and CDR2 as SMNVEV (reference sequence). V lost 8 bases and J 8 bases, leaving 12 bases between the germline ends. The CDR3 is 11 residues long.

The chain couples TRBV6-1 to TRBJ1-5; 8 bases fit TRBD1. CDR3 length: 13 residues. Trimming removed 6 bases from V and 5 bases from J; junction bases left unmatched: 3. Germline-derived CDR1 and CDR2 are MNHNS and SASEGT. CDR3 region: CASRDRVHQPQHF. CDR3 in DNA: TGTGCCAGCAGGGACAGGGTTCATCAGCCCCAGCATTTT.

This chain joins TRBV28 and TRBJ2-5; the match to TRBD2 covers 9 bases. J lost 6 bases, V lost 8 bases, and 10 bases had no gene match. Germline values: CDR1 MDHEN, CDR2 SYDVKM. The CDR3 length is 14 residues. This CDR3 is CASGILAGVKTQYF. The CDR3 region has the DNA TGTGCCAGCGGTATATTAGCGGGAGTAAAGACCCAGTACTTC. Filled out from reference TRBV28 and TRBJ2-5, the complete variable domain reads DVKVTQSSRYLVKRTGEKVFLECVQDMDHENMFWYRQDPGLGLRLIYFSYDVKMKEKGDIPEGYSVSREKKERFSLILESASTNQTSMYLCASGILAGVKTQYFGPGTRLLVL.

The chain carries TRBV4-3 and TRBJ1-5, with 9 bases fitting TRBD1. Germline CDR1 reads LGHNA; CDR2 reads YSLEER. This CDR3 is built from 15 residues. With V trimmed by 0 bases and J by 12 bases, 9 bases remained unmatched. CDR3 sequence reads: CASSQDSGQGSRQHF. CDR3 in DNA: TGCGCCAGCAGCCAAGATTCGGGACAGGGATCGCGCCAGCATTTT.

This clone was counted a few times. The CDR3, as DNA: TGCGCCAGCAGCCAAGATCTCCGGAACGGGGAGCAGTACTTC. Amino acid sequence: CASSQDLRNGEQYF. The chain is built from TRBV4-3 and TRBJ2-7; D remains unclear. Germline-derived CDR1 and CDR2 are LGHNA and YSLEER. CDR3 length equals 14 residues. The V and J ends lost 0 bases and 7 bases respectively, with 13 bases between them.

Only a few counts were recorded for this clone. The chain carries TRBV4-2 and TRBJ2-1; D not resolved. The CDR3 extends over 16 amino acids. Germline V gives CDR1 LGHNA, CDR2 YNFKEQ. The V and J ends lost 4 bases and 8 bases respectively, with 21 bases between them. The DNA for the CDR3 is TGTGCCAGCAGCCTAGATCCACAGACGATCGAAGATGAGCAGTTCTTC. Its protein is CASSLDPQTIEDEQFF.

A single count supports this clone. V is TRBV6-1 and J is TRBJ2-5; D not resolved. Germline lookup yields CDR1 MNHNS and CDR2 SASEGT. Trimming took off 3 bases at V and 5 bases at J, with 4 bases between the two ends. The CDR3 length is 11 residues. The chain's CDR3 is CASSDRETQYF. The CDR3 coding sequence is TGTGCCAGCAGTGACAGGGAGACCCAGTACTTC.

The chain combines TRBV4-1 with TRBJ1-4, with 11 bases identical to TRBD1. Losses at the gene ends were 1 base for V and 5 bases for J; bases not matched to a gene: 0. Looked up from germline, CDR1 is MGHRA and CDR2 is YSYEKL. The CDR3 is 15 amino acids. CDR3 loop: CASSQGDRGNEKLFF. The DNA of the CDR3 is TGCGCCAGCAGCCAAGGGGACAGGGGGAATGAAAAACTGTTTTTT.

This chain connects TRBV7-9 to TRBJ2-1; a weak D match, TRBD2 (5 bases). Germline CDR1 is SEHNR and CDR2 is FQNEAQ (reference sequence). The CDR3 extends over 15 amino acids. The V end lost 0 bases, the J end lost 0 bases, and 6 bases lay between the germline ends. The CDR3 reads CASSLAGSSYNEQFF. In DNA form, the CDR3 reads TGTGCCAGCAGCTTAGCGGGGAGCTCCTACAATGAGCAGTTCTTC.

This chain links TRBV5-1 with TRBJ2-7, with TRBD2 matching over 8 bases. This CDR3 has 16 residues. J gave up 3 bases and V 4 bases, and 12 bases lay outside the gene matches. Germline V CDR1 and CDR2: SGHRS, YFSETQ. The CDR3 loop is CASSPTGRTSSYEQYF. CDR3 DNA: TGCGCCAGCAGCCCCACAGGGAGGACTAGCAGCTACGAGCAGTACTTC.